This T cell receptor (beta chain) was obtained from a study of read filtering for tumor transcriptome and immune sequencing. Molecular barcoded adaptors covering alpha/delta and beta/gamma chains were used on 400 to 450 ng RNA. TCRdb re-derived calls from the reads in MiXCR, one entry per CDR3 protein. The data show about 24,000 distinct CDR3 sequences, with approximately 22% seen just once and 45% to 50% held by the top ten. Germline V lookup: CDR1 DFQATT, CDR2 SNEGSKA (reference sequence). CDR3 size: 15 residues. V lost 6 bases, J lost 2 bases, and 19 bases lay in between. The sample holds many counts of this clonotype.

The receptor was derived from a donor aged 40 or over with multiple myeloma. The rearrangement uses TRBV20-1 and TRBJ2-5, with D perhaps matching TRBD1 (5 bases). Sequenced material: a population of CD138-negative cells sorted from bone marrow. DNA for the CDR3: TGCAGTGCAACCAACAGGCTAATCTCTCAAGAGACCCAGTACTTC. This sequence encodes CSATNRLISQETQYF.